The sequence of this TCR beta chain was determined in a study of control samples from healthy donors and cancer patients. Assay: immunoSEQ multiplex PCR; the TCRdb copy retains only in-frame clones and omits some. The sample lists about 160,000 clones; approximately 90% were seen once. The material sequenced was blood. The source is a man under 40 in good health.

The CDR3 DNA reads as TGTGCCAGCAGGGGGGGGTTCGAGGAACGCTATGGCTACACCTTC. Protein: CASRGGFEERYGYTF. The J gene is TRBJ1-2, the V gene TRBV28; TRBD1 is a possible D gene (5 bases). V lost 6 bases and J lost 4, with 18 bases in between. In germline, CDR1 is MDHEN, CDR2 SYDVKM. The CDR3 has 15 amino acids.